The 16 T cell receptor beta chains presented below share a single source sample, sequenced in a study of cytomegalovirus exposure and HLA in healthy donors. Vbeta (60) and Jbeta (13) primers were used in the PCR. Some clones are missing from TCRdb's copy, which holds only in-frame ones; the method was immunoSEQ multiplex PCR. The table records 180,000 or so clones, about four fifths of them present only once. The sequencing input was PBMCs. The receptors were sampled from a female donor in good health and CMV-seronegative.

This clone was seen more than once but under ten times. The V call is TRBV5-1, the J call TRBJ1-1; 8 nucleotides agree with TRBD1. Germline CDR1 is SGHRS and CDR2 is YFSETQ. V was clipped by 0 bases and J by 5 bases; unmatched bases: 6. CDR3 length equals 15 residues. The CDR3 DNA reads as TGCGCCAGCAGCTTGGGACAGGGGATAAGAACTGAAGCTTTCTTT. Encoded protein: CASSLGQGIRTEAFF.

V is TRBV6-8 and J is TRBJ2-1; D call uncertain. The CDR3 spans 14 residues. The germline CDR1 and CDR2 sequences are MNHGY and SAAAGT. Between the trimmed V and J ends, which lost 5 bases and 6 bases, there was a span of 14 bases. For the CDR3, the DNA is TGTGCCAGCAGTCACCGGTACCCATGCAATGAGCAGTTCTTC. This translates into CASSHRYPCNEQFF.

This clone was detected only a few times. The chain carries TRBV11-3 and TRBJ2-1; TRBD2 aligns across 9 bases. This CDR3 is built from 14 residues. V was pared by 5 bases and J by 8 bases, with 7 bases of the junction left unmatched. Germline V gene data show CDR1 as SGHNT and CDR2 as YENEEA. CDR3 residues: CASSTGTSIDEQFF. The CDR3 DNA reads TGTGCCAGCAGCACCGGGACTAGCATAGATGAGCAGTTCTTC. Full variable domain (remainder filled in from reference TRBV11-3 and TRBJ2-1): EAGVVQSPRYKIIEKKQPVAFWCNPISGHNTLYWYLQNLGQGPELLIRYENEEAVDDSQLPKDRFSAERLKGVDSTLKIQPAELGDSAVYLCASSTGTSIDEQFFGPGTRLTVL.

This chain connects TRBV5-1 to TRBJ2-5, with TRBD2 matching over 10 bases. After removal of 4 bases from V and 6 bases from J, the junction contained 18 bases not matched to a gene. The CDR3 extends over 18 amino acids. Germline-derived CDR1 and CDR2 are SGHRS and YFSETQ. The CDR3 DNA sequence: TGCGCCAGCAGCCCCCGACCCGGGACTAGCGCGGGTGAGAAGACCCAGTACTTC. The encoded protein is CASSPRPGTSAGEKTQYF. The full variable domain, with the rest looked up from reference TRBV5-1 and TRBJ2-5, is KAGVTQTPRYLIKTRGQQVTLSCSPISGHRSVSWYQQTPGQGLQFLFEYFSETQRNKGNFPGRFSGRQFSNSRSEMNVSTLELGDSALYLCASSPRPGTSAGEKTQYFGPGTRLLVL.

The rearrangement joins TRBV5-4 to TRBJ1-3; weak D call: TRBD1 (5 bases). V was clipped by 0 bases and J by 3 bases, with 19 bases between them. Germline loops: CDR1 SGHNT, CDR2 YYREEE (reference sequence). The length of the CDR3 is 18 residues. CDR3 coding DNA: TGTGCCAGCAGCTTGGGCGGACCAACAGGAGCCCTTGGAAACACCATATATTTT. Residues: CASSLGGPTGALGNTIYF.

V is TRBV9 and J is TRBJ2-7, with a possible D match to TRBD1 (6 bases). Germline CDR1 is SGDLS and CDR2 is YYNGEE. V lost 4 bases and J 3 bases, leaving 23 bases between the germline ends. The CDR3 runs 17 residues. The CDR3 loop reads CASSPSLGGSSIYEQYF. CDR3 in DNA: TGTGCCAGCAGCCCTAGTTTAGGGGGAAGCAGCATCTACGAGCAGTACTTC.

This clone has just one count. The rearrangement uses TRBV7-8 and TRBJ2-5; D ambiguous. The germline V gene has CDR1 SGHVS and CDR2 FQNEAQ. The V gene lost 5 bases and the J gene lost 2 bases, with 24 bases spanning the gap. The CDR3 contains 18 residues. CDR3 DNA: TGTGCCAGCAGCCCGAGGATCTTGAACGACTTAGGACAAGAGACCCAGTACTTC. Translating gives CASSPRILNDLGQETQYF. Using reference TRBV7-8 and TRBJ2-5 for the parts outside the CDR3, the full variable domain is GAGVSQSPRYKVAKRGQDVALRCDPISGHVSLFWYQQALGQGPEFLTYFQNEAQLDKSGLPSDRFFAERPEGSVSTLKIQRTQQEDSAVYLCASSPRILNDLGQETQYFGPGTRLLVL.

This chain links TRBV27 with TRBJ2-1; D ambiguous. Germline V lookup: CDR1 MNHEY, CDR2 SMNVEV (reference sequence). The germline V and J ends were trimmed by 2 bases and 5 bases, with 7 bases remaining between them. The CDR3 is 13 amino acids. The CDR3 here is CASSLTVHNEQFF. DNA for the CDR3: TGTGCCAGCAGTTTAACAGTCCACAATGAGCAGTTCTTC.

This chain links TRBV7-2 with TRBJ2-3, with D tentatively TRBD2 (6 bases). The CDR3 is 18 amino acids. Germline assignment: CDR1 SGHTA and CDR2 FQGNSA. V lost 1 base, J lost 0 bases, and 17 bases lay in between. In DNA, the CDR3 is TGTGCCAGCAGCTTAGTCTATCGAACTAGCCTTAGCACAGATACGCAGTATTTT. Translation: CASSLVYRTSLSTDTQYF.

The chain is built from TRBV7-9 and TRBJ2-2, with a weak D call TRBD2 (6 bases). CDR1 is SEHNR, CDR2 FQNEAQ, per germline (reference sequence). The CDR3 extends over 14 amino acids. The V end was cut by 6 bases, the J end by 1 base, with 9 bases between. The CDR3 loop is CASSRDLNTGELFF. The DNA of the CDR3 is TGTGCCAGCAGTCGGGACTTGAACACCGGGGAGCTGTTTTTT.

This chain links TRBV5-4 with TRBJ2-3; TRBD2 agrees at 9 bases. CDR3 size: 14 residues. Trimming removed 5 bases from V and 5 bases from J; junction bases left unmatched: 6. CDR1 SGHNT and CDR2 YYREEE come from the germline V gene (reference sequence). The CDR3 protein is CASSPVLAGDTQYF. DNA for the CDR3: TGTGCCAGCAGTCCTGTACTAGCGGGAGATACGCAGTATTTT.

The J gene is TRBJ2-5, the V gene TRBV9, with 7 positions matching TRBD1. The CDR3 has 16 amino acids. Germline trimming cut 0 bases from V and 2 bases from J; bases unmatched to any gene: 7. Germline V gene data show CDR1 as SGDLS and CDR2 as YYNGEE. CDR3 protein: CASSVGIGRGQETQYF. The DNA of the CDR3 is TGTGCCAGCAGCGTAGGAATCGGCAGGGGGCAAGAGACCCAGTACTTC. Using reference TRBV9 and TRBJ2-5 for the parts outside the CDR3, the full variable domain is DSGVTQTPKHLITATGQRVTLRCSPRSGDLSVYWYQQSLDQGLQFLIQYYNGEERAKGNILERFSAQQFPDLHSELNLSSLELGDSALYFCASSVGIGRGQETQYFGPGTRLLVL.

This clone was counted a few times. This rearrangement joins TRBV11-3 to TRBJ1-2, with D perhaps matching TRBD1 (6 bases). Germline assignment: CDR1 SGHNT and CDR2 YENEEA. Trimming removed 4 bases from V and 8 bases from J, with 11 bases in between. There are 12 residues in the CDR3. The CDR3 nucleotides are TGTGCCAGCAGCTCCAGGACAGAAGGCTACACCTTC. It translates to CASSSRTEGYTF.

This clone was seen only a few times. J is TRBJ2-7 and V is TRBV7-9, with D perhaps TRBD2 (6 bases). Germline CDR1 and CDR2: SEHNR and FQNEAQ (reference sequence). This CDR3 is 15 amino acids long. V lost 5 bases and J lost 0, with 14 bases in between. The CDR3 DNA reads TGTGCCAGCAGCAGTAGCGGACTCAGCTCCTACGAGCAGTACTTC. This gives the protein CASSSSGLSSYEQYF. Variable domain in full (rest from reference TRBV7-9 and TRBJ2-7): DTGVSQNPRHKITKRGQNVTFRCDPISEHNRLYWYRQTLGQGPEFLTYFQNEAQLEKSRLLSDRFSAERPKGSFSTLEIQRTEQGDSAMYLCASSSSGLSSYEQYFGPGTRLTVT.

The V gene is TRBV2, the J gene TRBJ1-1; 7 bases line up with TRBD1. Germline V gene sequence: CDR1 SNHLY, CDR2 FYNNEI. The CDR3 length is 16 residues. J lost 2 bases, V lost 7 bases, and 13 bases had no gene match. The CDR3 nucleotides are TGTGCCAGCAAACGGGAGGGGGCAATACCCAACACTGAAGCTTTCTTT. Amino acids: CASKREGAIPNTEAFF.

This clone was detected only a few times. The chain links TRBV2 to TRBJ2-5; 12 nucleotides agree with TRBD2. Germline CDR1 reads SNHLY; CDR2 reads FYNNEI. This CDR3 has 15 amino acids. Trimming took 6 bases from V and 4 from J; bases not matched to a gene: 6. This CDR3 is CASSSQLAGGETQYF. The CDR3, as DNA: TGTGCCAGCAGCTCCCAACTAGCGGGAGGAGAGACCCAGTACTTC.